Below are 28 T cell receptor beta chains sequenced from a single sample in a study of PD-1 blockade in classical Hodgkin lymphoma. As to time point: cycle 4 day 1 (C4D1), after five to seven weeks of nivolumab. Each patient's relapse followed autologous stem cell transplantation, and brentuximab vedotin exposure varied. The authors purified CD4+ T cells from thawed PBMCs by magnetic negative selection. Clones were sequenced by immunoSEQ multiplex PCR, and TCRdb holds only the in-frame ones, with some missing. This sample has under 15,000 clones, with about 79% found just once. This specimen was CD4+ T cells from blood, taken before the fourth cycle of nivolumab. These receptors were collected from a human donor with classical Hodgkin lymphoma.

V gene TRBV4-2 combines with J gene TRBJ2-5, with TRBD2 identical over 10 bases. The CDR3 has 15 residues. The J segment lost 5 bases and the V segment lost 0 bases, leaving 3 bases of the junction unmatched. Germline lookup yields CDR1 LGHNA and CDR2 YNFKEQ. CDR3 residues: CASSQEASGSETQYF. The CDR3 nucleotides read TGTGCCAGCAGCCAAGAGGCTAGCGGGAGTGAGACCCAGTACTTC.

This rearrangement joins TRBV18 to TRBJ2-5, with 10 bases aligning to TRBD2. Judging by the DNA end, TRBJ2-7 fits better; the J call may be wrong. Germline assignment: CDR1 KGHSH and CDR2 LQKENI. The CDR3 consists of 15 residues. In DNA, the CDR3 is TGTGCCAGCTCACCCCTTCGGACTAGCGGCTACGAGCAGTACTTC. Amino acids: CASSPLRTSGYEQYF.

The rearrangement links TRBV20-1 to TRBJ2-1; no clear D gene. The CDR3 totals 11 residues. The germline V and J ends were trimmed by 3 bases and 3 bases, with 3 bases remaining between them. The germline gives CDR1 DFQATT, CDR2 SNEGSKA (reference sequence). CDR3 amino acids: CSASGYNEQFF. In DNA, the CDR3 is TGCAGTGCTAGTGGCTACAATGAGCAGTTCTTC.

J is TRBJ1-4 and V is TRBV5-1; D call uncertain. Trimming took 3 bases from V and 6 from J, leaving 9 bases between them. Germline V gives CDR1 SGHRS, CDR2 YFSETQ. The CDR3 runs to 13 residues. The CDR3 DNA reads TGCGCCAGCAGCTCCGACGGATATGAAAAACTGTTTTTT. Encoded protein: CASSSDGYEKLFF.

V gene TRBV18 combines with J gene TRBJ2-1; 12 bases are shared with TRBD2. The junction had 14 bases not matched to a gene; V was cut back by 3 bases and J by 8 bases. Germline assignment: CDR1 KGHSH and CDR2 LQKENI. There are 18 residues in the CDR3. DNA of the CDR3: TGTGCCAGCTCACCCCAACCCTTCGGACTAGCGGGGCTGGATGAGCAGTTCTTC. Translating it yields CASSPQPFGLAGLDEQFF.

This sequence joins TRBV7-3 and TRBJ2-5; D may be TRBD1 (7 bases). Trimming left V 5 bases short and J 4 bases short, with 11 bases between. CDR1 SGHTA and CDR2 FQGTGA come from the germline V gene. The CDR3 has 13 residues. This CDR3 is CASSAGQSETQYF. In DNA, the CDR3 is TGTGCCAGCAGCGCGGGACAGTCAGAGACCCAGTACTTC.

This clone was observed a handful of times. The chain employs TRBV6-5 and TRBJ1-5; the D gene is possibly TRBD1 (5 bases). Germline V gene data show CDR1 as MNHEY and CDR2 as SVGAGI. Trimming cost V 8 bases and J 3 bases, with 8 bases left between them. The CDR3 runs 12 residues. The CDR3 DNA follows: TGTGCCAGCGGCAGGGTCAATCAGCCCCAGCATTTT. Translated: CASGRVNQPQHF.

The chain carries TRBV10-3 and TRBJ2-7; 10 nucleotides match TRBD2. With 5 bases clipped from V and 2 bases from J, the junction kept 6 bases outside the gene matches. The CDR3 consists of 15 residues. Looked up from germline, CDR1 is ENHRY and CDR2 is SYGVKD. CDR3 DNA: TGTGCCATCAGTAGAGCCGGGACTAGCGCCTACGAGCAGTACTTC. It translates to CAISRAGTSAYEQYF.

V and J are TRBV2 and TRBJ1-2; a weak D match, TRBD1 (5 bases). The germline V and J ends were trimmed by 3 bases and 6 bases, with 11 bases remaining between them. The CDR3 is 13 residues long. The germline V gene encodes CDR1 SNHLY and CDR2 FYNNEI. CDR3 in DNA: TGTGCCAGCAGTGATGATGGGGCGAATGGCTACACCTTC. Translating it yields CASSDDGANGYTF.

The V call is TRBV6-1, the J call TRBJ1-1, with unresolved D. CDR1 is MNHNS and CDR2 is SASEGT in the germline V gene. There are 13 residues in the CDR3. V was shortened by 1 base and J by 3 bases, with 6 bases between the two germline ends. The CDR3 loop is CASSEVRDTEAFF. CDR3 nucleotide sequence: TGTGCCAGCAGTGAAGTGAGGGACACTGAAGCTTTCTTT.

V usage is TRBV28 and J usage is TRBJ1-3; D is undetermined. Germline V lookup: CDR1 MDHEN, CDR2 SYDVKM. This CDR3 is 15 amino acids long. The V gene lost 7 bases and the J gene lost 1 base, with 14 bases spanning the gap. As DNA, the CDR3 is TGTGCCAGCACTCCCGGGTCCTTGTCTGGAAACACCATATATTTT. Its translation: CASTPGSLSGNTIYF.

The genes are TRBV5-8 and TRBJ1-2; D is possibly TRBD1 (5 bases). Germline V gene data show CDR1 as SGHTS and CDR2 as YDEGEE. This CDR3 comprises 13 residues. With 3 bases removed from V and 5 bases from J, the gap between germline ends came to 11 bases. The CDR3 loop is CASSSGSGYGYTF. The DNA of the CDR3 is TGTGCCAGCAGCTCAGGGAGCGGGTATGGCTACACCTTC.

V gene TRBV7-8 combines with J gene TRBJ2-7, with D perhaps given as TRBD1 or TRBD2 (6 bases each). Germline V CDR1 and CDR2: SGHVS, FQNEAQ. The CDR3 length is 16 residues. The V end was cut by 1 base, the J end by 3 bases, with 16 bases between. The DNA of the CDR3 is TGTGCCAGCAGCTTAGGACCACAGAGGGGGGACTACGAGCAGTACTTC. Its translation is CASSLGPQRGDYEQYF.

DNA of the CDR3: TGTGCCAGCAGCTTATGGGGGGAAAATCAGCCCCAGCATTTT. It encodes CASSLWGENQPQHF. V and J are TRBV7-9 and TRBJ1-5; tentative D call: TRBD1 (5 bases). This CDR3 has 14 amino acids. Looked up from germline, CDR1 is SEHNR and CDR2 is FQNEAQ (reference sequence). The V end was cut by 2 bases, the J end by 4 bases, with 9 bases between.

The chain joins TRBV6-7 to TRBJ1-3, with 7 bases aligning to TRBD1. TRBV6-7 belongs to the ORF category, with a function that is uncertain. The CDR3 extends over 13 amino acids. With 11 bases clipped from V and 4 bases from J, the junction kept 8 bases outside the gene matches. The CDR3 DNA reads TGTGCCCCCGAAAGGGGGCAAGGAAACACCATATATTTT. This gives the protein CAPERGQGNTIYF.

This chain links TRBV19 with TRBJ2-7; tentatively, D is TRBD1 (5 bases). The CDR3 has 14 amino acids. Per germline, CDR1 LNHDA and CDR2 SQIVND (reference sequence). Trimming left V 1 base short and J 4 bases short, with 11 bases between. The CDR3 DNA reads as TGTGCCAGTAGTATAGCAGGACATCCATACGAGCAGTACTTC. It encodes CASSIAGHPYEQYF. The full variable domain, in which reference TRBV19 and TRBJ2-7 provide the parts outside the CDR3, is DGGITQSPKYLFRKEGQNVTLSCEQNLNHDAMYWYRQDPGQGLRLIYYSQIVNDFQKGDIAEGYSVSREKKESFPLTVTSAQKNPTAFYLCASSIAGHPYEQYFGPGTRLTVT.

There are a few counts of this clone. CDR3 sequence reads: CASSLNPHGDGYTF. CDR3 in DNA: TGTGCCAGCAGCTTAAACCCCCACGGGGACGGCTACACCTTC. The V gene is TRBV7-3, the J gene TRBJ1-2, with D perhaps matching TRBD1 (5 bases). Germline V gives CDR1 SGHTA, CDR2 FQGTGA. Trimming removed 1 base at V and 8 bases at J, with 14 bases between. The CDR3 is 14 residues long. Variable domain in full (rest from reference TRBV7-3 and TRBJ1-2): GAGVSQTPSNKVTEKGKYVELRCDPISGHTALYWYRQSLGQGPEFLIYFQGTGAADDSGLPNDRFFAVRPEGSVSTLKIQRTERGDSAVYLCASSLNPHGDGYTFGSGTRLTVV.

This chain uses TRBV7-3 with TRBJ1-1; D may be TRBD1 (5 bases). Germline CDR1 SGHTA, CDR2 FQGTGA. This CDR3 has 14 residues. V lost 6 bases to trimming and J lost 1 base, with 12 bases between them. The CDR3 coding sequence is TGTGCCAGCAGTTCTGACAGAGCGAACACTGAAGCTTTCTTT. Protein: CASSSDRANTEAFF.

The gene calls are TRBV29-1 and TRBJ1-2; D is uncertain. Germline CDR1 is SQVTM and CDR2 is ANQGSEA. This CDR3 spans 11 amino acids. Deletions cut 4 bases from V and 8 bases from J, with 11 bases between. Here the CDR3 DNA reads TGCAGCGTTGTGTCGACAAGGGGCTACACCTTC. Amino acids: CSVVSTRGYTF.

The chain links TRBV7-6 to TRBJ2-5; TRBD2 aligns across 7 bases. V was pared by 8 bases and J by 7 bases, with 16 bases of the junction left unmatched. Germline V CDR1 and CDR2: SGHVS, FNYEAQ. This CDR3 is built from 15 residues. As DNA, the CDR3 is TGTGCCAGCGGAGTCCTCCCGGCGGGGGTTGGGACCCAGTACTTC. Its protein is CASGVLPAGVGTQYF.

This chain uses TRBV6-1 with TRBJ1-1; 8 nucleotides match TRBD1. V gave up 7 bases and J gave up 0 bases; unmatched junction bases: 7. Germline V gene data show CDR1 as MNHNS and CDR2 as SASEGT. The CDR3 runs to 15 residues. The CDR3 reads CASTTGQGLNTEAFF. CDR3 in DNA: TGTGCCAGCACCACCGGACAGGGACTGAACACTGAAGCTTTCTTT.

V and J are TRBV2 and TRBJ1-4; D is uncertain. Germline V lookup: CDR1 SNHLY, CDR2 FYNNEI. The CDR3 is made up of 15 amino acids. Trimming left V 0 bases short and J 6 bases short, with 11 bases between. The CDR3 nucleotides read TGTGCCAGCAGTGAAGCCTTACCAGGAGATGAAAAACTGTTTTTT. This gives the protein CASSEALPGDEKLFF. The full variable domain, completed using reference TRBV2 and TRBJ1-4, is EPEVTQTPSHQVTQMGQEVILRCVPISNHLYFYWYRQILGQKVEFLVSFYNNEISEKSEIFDDQFSVERPDGSNFTLKIRSTKLEDSAMYFCASSEALPGDEKLFFGSGTQLSVL.

The chain couples TRBV4-3 to TRBJ2-7; possibly TRBD1 for D (6 bases). The CDR3 runs to 13 residues. The V end was cut by 4 bases, the J end by 3 bases, with 10 bases between. Looked up from germline, CDR1 is LGHNA and CDR2 is YSLEER. In nucleotides, the CDR3 is TGCGCCAGCAGCCGAGGACAGTACTACGAGCAGTACTTC. Its protein product is CASSRGQYYEQYF.

The chain links TRBV5-6 to TRBJ2-3, with D unclear. This CDR3 is built from 13 residues. V lost 0 bases, J lost 6 bases, and 8 bases lay in between. CDR1 SGHDT and CDR2 YYEEEE come from the germline V gene. The CDR3 spells CASSLGTPDTQYF. DNA for the CDR3: TGTGCCAGCAGCTTGGGGACCCCCGATACGCAGTATTTT.

The V call is TRBV7-2, the J call TRBJ1-5; the match to TRBD1 covers 7 bases. The CDR3 contains 13 residues. Germline lookup yields CDR1 SGHTA and CDR2 FQGNSA. With 4 bases clipped from V and 5 bases from J, the junction kept 2 bases outside the gene matches. The CDR3 coding sequence is TGTGCCAGCAGCTGGGACAGAGATCAGCCCCAGCATTTT. Residues: CASSWDRDQPQHF.

The genes are TRBV18 and TRBJ1-6; D not resolved. Germline V gene data show CDR1 as KGHSH and CDR2 as LQKENI. Trimming took off 0 bases at V and 8 bases at J, with 11 bases between the two ends. The CDR3 loop spans 15 amino acids. The CDR3 loop is CASSPPGPSHSPLHF. The DNA for the CDR3 is TGTGCCAGCTCACCACCCGGACCCTCCCATTCACCCCTCCACTTT.

This chain links TRBV25-1 with TRBJ1-3; D possibly corresponds to TRBD1 (6 bases). The V gene's germline CDR1 is MGHDK and CDR2 SYGVNS. The CDR3 runs 15 residues. V lost 1 base to trimming and J lost 3 bases, with 10 bases between them. CDR3 protein: CASSEWTALGNTIYF. CDR3 nucleotide sequence: TGTGCCAGCAGTGAATGGACAGCTCTTGGAAACACCATATATTTT.

The gene calls are TRBV7-2 and TRBJ2-5; 9 bases match TRBD1. The germline CDR1 and CDR2 sequences are SGHTA and FQGNSA. The CDR3 contains 15 residues. The V gene end was trimmed by 1 base and the J gene end by 3 bases; junction bases not matched to a gene: 3. CDR3 loop: CASSLGGDREETQYF. In DNA form, the CDR3 reads TGTGCCAGCAGCTTAGGCGGGGACAGGGAAGAGACCCAGTACTTC.